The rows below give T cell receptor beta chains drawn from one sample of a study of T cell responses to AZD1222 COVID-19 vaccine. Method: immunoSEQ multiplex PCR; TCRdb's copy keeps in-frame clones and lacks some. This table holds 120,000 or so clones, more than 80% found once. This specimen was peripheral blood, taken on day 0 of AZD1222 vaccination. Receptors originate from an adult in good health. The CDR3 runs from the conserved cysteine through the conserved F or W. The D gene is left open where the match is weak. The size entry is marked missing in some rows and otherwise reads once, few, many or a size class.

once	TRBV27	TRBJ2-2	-	TGTGCCAGCAGTTTCTTCCCCAGCTTCTCGAACACCGGGGAGCTGTTTTTT	CASSFFPSFSNTGELFF
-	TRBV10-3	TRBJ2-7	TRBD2	TGTGCCATCAGTGAGTCTATAACTAGCGGGGGTTACGAGCAGTACTTC	CAISESITSGGYEQYF
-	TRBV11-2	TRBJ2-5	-	TGTGCCAGCAGAACTGTCGTCGGTGGGACCCAGTACTTC	CASRTVVGGTQYF
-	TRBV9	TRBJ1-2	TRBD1	TGTGCCAGCAGCCTAAGGGACAGGGGCGGGGATGGCTACACCTTC	CASSLRDRGGDGYTF
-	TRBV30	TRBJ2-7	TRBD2	TGTGCCTGGAGGACTAGCGGGAGCGACGAGCAGTACTTC	CAWRTSGSDEQYF
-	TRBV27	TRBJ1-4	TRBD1	TGTGCCAGCAGACTTCAAGGGACAGGACTGGGGGAAAAACTGTTTTTT	CASRLQGTGLGEKLFF
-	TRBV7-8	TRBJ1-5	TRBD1	TGTGCCAGCAGCCTACAGGGGGTAGTCAATCAGCCCCAGCATTTT	CASSLQGVVNQPQHF
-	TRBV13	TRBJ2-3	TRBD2	TGTGCCAGCAGCTCGCGGACTAGCGGGTACAGGCACACAGATACGCAGTATTTT	CASSSRTSGYRHTDTQYF
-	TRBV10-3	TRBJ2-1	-	TGTGCCATCAGTGAACCTCCGGGACAGTTCTTC	CAISEPPGQFF
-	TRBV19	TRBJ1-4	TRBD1	TGTGCCAGTACCGGGACAGGAGATGTGAAACTGTTTTTT	CASTGTGDVKLFF
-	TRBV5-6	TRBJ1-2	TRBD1	TGTGCCAGCAGCTTGGGTGGACAGGTCGCTTTTCAGGGCTACACCTTC	CASSLGGQVAFQGYTF
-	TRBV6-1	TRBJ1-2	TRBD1	TGTGCCAGCAGTGACACCCGGACAGGGGAGGAGGGCTACACCTTC	CASSDTRTGEEGYTF
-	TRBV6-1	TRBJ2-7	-	TGTGCCAGCAGTGAAGCCGACTCCAGGCTCGAGCAGTACTTC	CASSEADSRLEQYF
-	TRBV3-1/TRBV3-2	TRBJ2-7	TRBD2	TGTGCCAGCAGCCACTGGACTAGCGGGAGATCCTACGAGCAGTACTTC	CASSHWTSGRSYEQYF
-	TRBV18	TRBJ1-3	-	TGTGCCAGCTCACCAAGACAGGTTGCTGGAAACACCATATATTTT	CASSPRQVAGNTIYF
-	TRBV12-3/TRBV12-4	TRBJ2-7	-	TGTGCCAGCAGCCCGGGGTACGAGCAGTACTTC	CASSPGYEQYF
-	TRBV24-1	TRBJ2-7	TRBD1	TGTGCCACCAGTGATTTGTTGGGACAGGGTTACTTC	CATSDLLGQGYF
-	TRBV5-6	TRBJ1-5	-	TGTGCCAGCAGCTTGGAGGGGTCGTGGCAGCCCCAGCATTTT	CASSLEGSWQPQHF